This entry is about one T cell receptor (beta chain). This clonotype turned up a few times. Its binding antigen is unknown. No much larger clone is present one base from it, and per-base qualities are unavailable. Patients with uncontrolled infections, other autoimmune diseases, pregnancy or lactation were excluded. Diagnoses were established on the basis of clinical symptoms, serum thyroxine and TRAb, thyroid ultrasound, and orbital computed tomography. Total RNA was extracted using Trizol reagent, and RNA quality was assessed on an Agilent 2100 Bioanalyzer. The record originates from a study of T cells in Graves' hyperthyroidism and ophthalmopathy (dated by TCRdb to the late 2010s). Context from the whole study: To identify TCR V-J signatures that set the groups apart, the researchers used a discovery cohort of 90 to 100 patients, made up of around 42 with Graves' ophthalmopathy and some 55 with stable Graves' hyperthyroidism. According to the paper, TCR Vbeta CDR3 sequencing was carried out on approximately 140 peripheral blood samples, which came from fewer than 50 ophthalmopathy, around 75 hyperthyroidism and around 17 progressor patients. Once sampling was done, hyperthyroidism patients were given methimazole at a starting dose of 30 mg daily, whereas ophthalmopathy patients were given high-dose intravenous methylprednisolone. An independent validation cohort of about 19 hyperthyroidism patients and 17 patients who later progressed to ophthalmopathy tested prospective prediction of ophthalmopathy. In six Graves' hyperthyroidism patients, the study also compared T-cell repertoires from thyroid tissue with T-cell repertoires from blood. The 100 or so discovery patients were randomly split 7:3 into training and test sets. Study-wide conclusions, independent of this receptor: In validation, the model predicted progression to ophthalmopathy a median of about 6.5 months before onset, with roughly 68% sensitivity and 72.22% specificity. A model built on a 13 V-J signature distinguished ophthalmopathy from stable hyperthyroidism, reaching 87.88% sensitivity and around 82% specificity in cross-validation and 80%/75% in testing. Sample size was not statistically predetermined, and investigators were not blinded to group allocation. Most expanded thyroid clonotypes (frequency above 0.001) were also detected in blood, a finding suggesting that blood repertoires may reflect thyroid immune responses.

V trim: 5 bases; J trim: 12 bases; unmatched bases: 8. The CDR3 numbers 14 residues from cysteine through phenylalanine. Only the CDR3 region is kept as DNA, spanning 42 bases read in frame from base 1. The TCR beta CDR3 regions were amplified from the RNA transcripts. The first round of RT-PCR for the TCR CDR3 was performed with the HTBI primer set and the Qiagen OneStep RT-PCR kit. A second multiplex PCR round built the libraries, followed by size selection and purification. Sequencing of the libraries was done on an Illumina HiSeq2000 using paired-end 100 bp reads. The paper's processing steps were these. Raw data were processed with SOAPnuke, discarding reads with adapters, uncalled bases, mean Phred below 15, or no exact constant-primer or identifier match. COPE v1.2.5 was used to merge the high-quality paired reads, and each unique nucleotide sequence was defined as a clonotype. Clonotypes were aligned to IMGT TRBV, TRBD and TRBJ reference segments using MiTCR v1.1. Only V-J combinations with frequency above 0.0001, covering approximately 99% of repertoires, were analysed. A TCS score was defined as the ratio of F50 (clonal expansion) to E x V (chaos), with BLOSUM62-based TCRdist applied between CDR3 peptides within each V-J. Welch's t-statistics and random forest reduced roughly 540 V-J features to roughly 13, which were used in a naive Bayes classifier (R e1071). The Morisita-Horn index was used to measure how similar the thyroid and blood repertoires were. TCRdb trimmed the raw reads at Q25, called clones with MiXCR and kept productive beta chains. CDR3 protein duplicates are merged, each entry listing the most common genes and DNA. The V and J calls reflect TCRdb's pipeline rather than the authors' work. The sample table records hundreds of thousands of distinct CDR3 sequences; about 45% of these occur just once. Less than 9% of the sample rests with the top ten.

The specimen sequenced was peripheral blood or thyroid tissue (not recorded which). This clonotype was sampled from an adult man with Graves' disease, either hyperthyroidism or ophthalmopathy (not recorded which). The chain is assembled from TRBV12-3 or TRBV12-4 and TRBJ2-7, and 15 bases in between align with TRBD2. The encoded CDR3 is CASSLGLAGGLRYF. Read as DNA, the sequence is TGTGCCAGCAGTCTGGGACTAGCGGGAGGTTTACGGTACTTC.